Below, 32 T cell receptor beta chains from the same sample are listed, as sequenced in a study of T cells in Graves' hyperthyroidism and ophthalmopathy. TCR beta CDR3 sequences were amplified from RNA transcripts. Initially, a first-round RT-PCR of the TCR CDR3 employed the HTBI primer set. TCRdb passed the multiplex PCR reads through MiXCR, listing each CDR3 protein once. The table has 460,000 or so distinct CDR3 sequences, around an eighth seen once. The sequenced sample consisted of blood. Receptors were obtained from a woman aged 18-29 years with Graves' hyperthyroidism.

Turning to this clonotype: A much larger clone sits a single nucleotide away, making a read error possible. The V call is TRBV6-1, the J call TRBJ2-1; 11 positions match TRBD2. The CDR3 has 15 amino acids. The ends lost 4 bases at V and 2 bases at J; junction bases unmatched: 1. Germline V gene sequence: CDR1 MNHNS, CDR2 SASEGT. CDR3 DNA sequence: TGTGCCAGCAGTGTAGCGGGAGGGCCCTACAATGAGCAGTTCTTC. Protein product: CASSVAGGPYNEQFF.

This clonotype has a count of ten or more. CDR3 sequence reads: CACLGCEQFF. The CDR3 nucleotides read TGTGCCTGTCTCGGTTGTGAGCAGTTCTTC. The V and J genes are TRBV30 and TRBJ2-1; no reliable D call. The V and J ends lost 6 bases and 9 bases respectively, with 9 bases between them. Germline assignment: CDR1 GTSNPN and CDR2 SVGIG (reference sequence). The CDR3 runs 10 residues.

The chain is built from TRBV20-1 and TRBJ2-3; 12 bases are a match to TRBD2. The CDR3 runs to 16 residues. Germline trimming cut 1 base from V and 6 bases from J; bases unmatched to any gene: 8. Germline V gene sequence: CDR1 DFQATT, CDR2 SNEGSKA (reference sequence). DNA of the CDR3: TGCAGTGCTAGAGGACTAGCGGGAGACCCCAGGGATACGCAGTATTTT. Protein product: CSARGLAGDPRDTQYF.

This clonotype came up many times. This chain links TRBV10-3 with TRBJ1-3, with TRBD1 as a possible D gene (6 bases). There are 14 residues in the CDR3. V lost 3 bases to trimming and J lost 3 bases, with 9 bases between them. Germline assignment: CDR1 ENHRY and CDR2 SYGVKD. In DNA form, the CDR3 reads TGTGCCATCAGTGACCGACAGGATGGAAACACCATATATTTT. Translating it yields CAISDRQDGNTIYF.

Ten or more counts support this clonotype. The V call is TRBV11-1, the J call TRBJ2-7; TRBD1 matches 11 bases. With V trimmed by 5 bases and J by 2 bases, 8 bases remained unmatched. The CDR3 extends over 16 amino acids. CDR1 is SGHAT, CDR2 FQDESV, per germline (reference sequence). CDR3: CASSVRLGQGAYEQYF. DNA for the CDR3: TGTGCCAGCAGCGTTAGACTGGGACAGGGGGCCTACGAGCAGTACTTC.

Ten or more counts support this clonotype. This rearrangement joins TRBV7-8 to TRBJ1-3; D might be TRBD1 (6 bases). Trimming took off 4 bases at V and 0 bases at J, with 13 bases between the two ends. Germline-derived CDR1 and CDR2 are SGHVS and FQNEAQ. This CDR3 has 16 amino acids. Here the CDR3 reads CASSWVGASSGNTIYF. CDR3 in DNA: TGTGCCAGCAGCTGGGTGGGGGCGAGCTCTGGAAACACCATATATTTT.

This chain joins TRBV20-1 and TRBJ1-3, with no clear D. Germline V gene data show CDR1 as DFQATT and CDR2 as SNEGSKA (reference sequence). The CDR3 extends over 16 amino acids. Between the trimmed V and J ends, which lost 2 bases and 4 bases, there was a span of 18 bases. The CDR3 DNA reads TGCAGTGCTAGACTGGTTAGCAGGACGGGAGGAAACACCATATATTTT. This sequence encodes CSARLVSRTGGNTIYF.

This clonotype was recorded many times. The chain couples TRBV7-3 to TRBJ2-5, with 7 bases that match TRBD1. The germline CDR1 and CDR2 sequences are SGHTA and FQGTGA. CDR3 size: 14 residues. The trim removed 3 bases at V and 1 base at J, leaving 2 bases unmatched. CDR3 sequence reads: CASSFSGGQETQYF. The CDR3 DNA reads as TGTGCCAGCAGCTTCTCAGGGGGCCAAGAGACCCAGTACTTC.

V usage is TRBV29-1 and J usage is TRBJ1-3; D uncertain. CDR1 SQVTM and CDR2 ANQGSEA come from the germline V gene. Trimming removed 5 bases from V and 0 bases from J, with 8 bases in between. The CDR3 has 13 amino acids. CDR3: CSVRPNSGNTIYF. In DNA, the CDR3 is TGCAGCGTTCGACCGAACTCTGGAAACACCATATATTTT.

This clonotype was seen ten or more times. The genes are TRBV5-1 and TRBJ1-2; no firm D call. The germline V gene has CDR1 SGHRS and CDR2 YFSETQ. V lost 4 bases to trimming and J lost 0 bases, with 16 bases between them. This CDR3 contains 16 residues. The CDR3 sequence is CASSLLFRPPNYGYTF. CDR3 nucleotide sequence: TGCGCCAGCAGCCTCCTGTTTCGGCCCCCTAACTATGGCTACACCTTC.

This clonotype was detected a few times. The genes are TRBV4-1 and TRBJ1-1; 7 bases match TRBD1. V lost 2 bases and J lost 2; bases outside the gene matches: 5. The CDR3 is 15 residues long. Per germline, CDR1 MGHRA and CDR2 YSYEKL. The CDR3: CASSQWAGGNTEAFF. As DNA, the CDR3 is TGCGCCAGCAGCCAATGGGCAGGGGGTAACACTGAAGCTTTCTTT.

This clonotype was observed many times. J is TRBJ1-5 and V is TRBV18; the D gene is possibly TRBD1 (5 bases). Germline CDR1 is KGHSH and CDR2 is LQKENI. CDR3 length: 16 amino acids. With 6 bases removed from V and 5 bases from J, the gap between germline ends came to 20 bases. The CDR3 region is CASSKKPGGEDQPQHF. In DNA form, the CDR3 reads TGTGCCAGCTCCAAAAAACCGGGGGGAGAGGATCAGCCCCAGCATTTT.

There are many counts of this clonotype. V usage is TRBV12-3 or TRBV12-4 and J usage is TRBJ2-3; D perhaps matches TRBD2 (6 bases). The CDR3 has 14 residues. The V end lost 6 bases, the J end lost 3 bases, and 13 bases lay between the germline ends. CDR3 amino acids: CASRSWGLTDTQYF. CDR3 in DNA: TGTGCCAGCAGATCGTGGGGACTGACAGATACGCAGTATTTT.

The chain combines TRBV7-9 with TRBJ2-1; TRBD2 agrees at 8 bases. CDR3 length: 15 amino acids. In germline, CDR1 is SEHNR, CDR2 FQNEAQ (reference sequence). The V gene end was trimmed by 5 bases and the J gene end by 6 bases; junction bases not matched to a gene: 9. CDR3 in amino acids: CASSAPGTRGNEQFF. As DNA, the CDR3 is TGTGCCAGCAGCGCGCCCGGGACTAGAGGCAATGAGCAGTTCTTC.

Details on this clonotype: A much larger clone lies a single base off, so this may be a read error. The chain is built from TRBV12-3 or TRBV12-4 and TRBJ2-2, with TRBD2 matching over 11 bases. The CDR3 loop spans 15 amino acids. The DNA of the CDR3 is TGTGGTTTAGCGGGAGGGTCAGCAAACACCGGGGAGCTGTTTTTT. It encodes CGLAGGSANTGELFF.

This chain joins TRBV25-1 and TRBJ2-3; tentatively, D is TRBD2 (5 bases). Germline loops: CDR1 MGHDK, CDR2 SYGVNS. Trimming cost V 2 bases and J 2 bases, with 8 bases left between them. The CDR3 length is 14 residues. CDR3 bases: TGTGCCAGCAGTGAACAGGACTCCACAGATACGCAGTATTTT. This gives the protein CASSEQDSTDTQYF. Together with reference TRBV25-1 and TRBJ2-3, the CDR3 gives the full variable domain: EADIYQTPRYLVIGTGKKITLECSQTMGHDKMYWYQQDPGMELHLIHYSYGVNSTEKGDLSSESTVSRIRTEHFPLTLESARPSHTSQYLCASSEQDSTDTQYFGPGTRLTVL.

The table lists this clonotype with a few counts. DNA of the CDR3: TGTGCCAGCAGCCAAGACACTAGCGGGAGTCACAATGAGCAGTTCTTC. Translation gives CASSQDTSGSHNEQFF. The rearrangement uses TRBV4-2 and TRBJ2-1; 11 nucleotides agree with TRBD2. After removal of 0 bases from V and 5 bases from J, the junction contained 3 bases not matched to a gene. The CDR3 totals 16 residues. Germline V gene sequence: CDR1 LGHNA, CDR2 YNFKEQ.

The J gene is TRBJ1-1, the V gene TRBV20-1; 7 bases are a match to TRBD1. Per germline, CDR1 DFQATT and CDR2 SNEGSKA (reference sequence). This CDR3 region has 15 residues. The V and J ends lost 6 bases and 2 bases, in that order; junction bases with no gene match: 12. The DNA for the CDR3 is TGCAGTGCCCCTACGGGGACAGCCCTAAACACTGAAGCTTTCTTT. Its protein product is CSAPTGTALNTEAFF.

This clonotype was counted many times. This sequence joins TRBV10-3 and TRBJ1-1; 11 bases fit TRBD1. CDR3 length equals 15 residues. Germline V CDR1 and CDR2: ENHRY, SYGVKD. V lost 6 bases, J lost 4 bases, and 7 bases stayed unmatched. The CDR3 sequence: CAISRDRGDGTEAFF. DNA for the CDR3: TGTGCCATCAGCCGGGACAGGGGGGATGGCACTGAAGCTTTCTTT.

This clonotype was observed many times. This chain links TRBV5-6 with TRBJ1-3; D remains unclear. CDR3 length: 15 amino acids. The V end was cut by 6 bases, the J end by 0 bases, with 13 bases between. Germline values: CDR1 SGHDT, CDR2 YYEEEE. The CDR3 DNA sequence: TGTGCCAGCAACCCCGGACGGAGCTCTGGAAACACCATATATTTT. Translated: CASNPGRSSGNTIYF.

This clonotype appeared a single time. The chain uses TRBV6-1 and TRBJ2-7; 12 nucleotides line up with TRBD2. CDR1 is MNHNS, CDR2 SASEGT, per germline. V shed 6 bases, J shed 5 bases, and the junction held 17 bases outside the gene matches. The CDR3 consists of 18 residues. CDR3 sequence reads: CASSPAGLAGRGPHEQYV. The CDR3 bases are TGTGCCAGCAGCCCTGCTGGACTAGCGGGAAGGGGACCCCACGAGCAGTACGTC.

This clonotype was counted many times. V and J are TRBV11-3 and TRBJ1-3; D uncertain. Trimming removed 5 bases from V and 2 bases from J, with 19 bases in between. The CDR3 spans 17 residues. Germline V gene lookup returns CDR1 SGHNT and CDR2 YENEEA. CDR3 coding DNA: TGTGCCAGCAGCCGTCAAGTCGTGCGACAAGCTGGAAACACCATATATTTT. Protein product: CASSRQVVRQAGNTIYF.

Notes on this clonotype: This may be a read error, as it is one base from a much larger clone. V usage is TRBV11-3 and J usage is TRBJ1-1, with 8 bases fitting TRBD1. Germline CDR1 SGHNT, CDR2 YENEEA. This CDR3 spans 18 amino acids. This chain's CDR3 is CASSLASLQGARDTEGFF. The CDR3 DNA follows: TGTGCCAGCAGCTTAGCATCTCTGCAGGGGGCTCGGGACACTGAAGGTTTCTTT. Variable domain in full (rest from reference TRBV11-3 and TRBJ1-1): EAGVVQSPRYKIIEKKQPVAFWCNPISGHNTLYWYLQNLGQGPELLIRYENEEAVDDSQLPKDRFSAERLKGVDSTLKIQPAELGDSAVYLCASSLASLQGARDTEGFFGQGTRLTVV.

Ten or more counts support this clonotype. This sequence joins TRBV11-3 and TRBJ2-1; no reliable D call. The germline CDR1 and CDR2 sequences are SGHNT and YENEEA. Trimming cost V 3 bases and J 10 bases, with 13 bases left between them. The CDR3 is made up of 13 amino acids. The DNA of the CDR3 is TGTGCCAGCAGCTTTACCATAGGAAGGGAGCAGTTCTTC. It translates to CASSFTIGREQFF.

This clonotype was detected ten times or more. This chain links TRBV27 with TRBJ2-3, with 8 bases aligning to TRBD1. J lost 4 bases, V lost 4 bases, and 10 bases had no gene match. The CDR3 covers 16 residues. Germline V CDR1 and CDR2: MNHEY, SMNVEV (reference sequence). CDR3 bases: TGTGCCAGCAGTTCGGAACGGACAGGGTTCGCAGATACGCAGTATTTT. Residues: CASSSERTGFADTQYF.

The rearrangement joins TRBV20-1 to TRBJ1-2; possible D gene TRBD1, 5 bases. The germline CDR1 and CDR2 sequences are DFQATT and SNEGSKA (reference sequence). This CDR3 is 13 amino acids long. Trimming cost V 6 bases and J 4 bases, with 15 bases left between them. CDR3 sequence (DNA): TGCAGTGCCACCGGGACGACGCTCTATGGCTACACCTTC. Its translation is CSATGTTLYGYTF.

This clonotype was seen a few times. This chain connects TRBV30 to TRBJ1-2, with D unresolved. CDR1 and CDR2 from the germline V gene are GTSNPN and SVGIG (reference sequence). Trimming took 0 bases from V and 3 from J, leaving 11 bases between them. This CDR3 has 14 residues. The CDR3 region is CAWSVPPLDYGYTF. In DNA, the CDR3 is TGTGCCTGGAGTGTTCCCCCCTTGGACTATGGCTACACCTTC.

This clonotype showed up many times. The chain employs TRBV7-8 and TRBJ2-3; D uncertain. Trimming took off 4 bases at V and 8 bases at J, with 10 bases between the two ends. Germline-derived CDR1 and CDR2 are SGHVS and FQNEAQ. The CDR3 loop spans 12 amino acids. The CDR3 region is CASSSPVFTQYF. In DNA, the CDR3 is TGTGCCAGCAGCTCCCCGGTGTTTACGCAGTATTTT.

There are a few counts of this clonotype. The V call is TRBV3-1, the J call TRBJ1-5; 7 bases are a match to TRBD1. The junction had 4 bases not matched to a gene; V was cut back by 1 base and J by 4 bases. The CDR3 sequence is 15 residues long. Per the germline V gene, CDR1 is LGHDT and CDR2 is YNNKEL (reference sequence). The DNA for the CDR3 is TGTGCCAGCAGCCAAGTGGGACAGAGAAATCAGCCCCAGCATTTT. Its translation is CASSQVGQRNQPQHF.

This chain joins TRBV5-6 and TRBJ2-5; 11 positions match TRBD2. V was pared by 2 bases and J by 5 bases, with 5 bases of the junction left unmatched. The length of the CDR3 is 15 residues. CDR1 is SGHDT and CDR2 is YYEEEE in the germline V gene. CDR3 nucleotides: TGTGCCAGCAGCTTAGCTAGCGGGAGGTGGGAGACCCAGTACTTC. Translating gives CASSLASGRWETQYF.

The genes are TRBV5-1 and TRBJ1-3, with a possible D match to TRBD1 (6 bases). The CDR3 contains 13 residues. Trimming pared 6 bases from V and 2 bases from J, leaving 9 bases between. Germline CDR1 is SGHRS and CDR2 is YFSETQ. In DNA, the CDR3 is TGCGCCAGCAACCCAGGGGCTGGAAACACCATATATTTT. It specifies CASNPGAGNTIYF.

This clonotype came up a few times. The chain employs TRBV5-1 and TRBJ2-1; possibly TRBD1 or TRBD2 for D (5 bases each). The CDR3 sequence is 16 residues long. With 6 bases removed from V and 5 bases from J, the gap between germline ends came to 21 bases. Looked up from germline, CDR1 is SGHRS and CDR2 is YFSETQ. The CDR3 DNA sequence: TGCGCCAGCACCCCTTTTGGGGGTCTAGCACACAATGAGCAGTTCTTC. Its protein product is CASTPFGGLAHNEQFF.